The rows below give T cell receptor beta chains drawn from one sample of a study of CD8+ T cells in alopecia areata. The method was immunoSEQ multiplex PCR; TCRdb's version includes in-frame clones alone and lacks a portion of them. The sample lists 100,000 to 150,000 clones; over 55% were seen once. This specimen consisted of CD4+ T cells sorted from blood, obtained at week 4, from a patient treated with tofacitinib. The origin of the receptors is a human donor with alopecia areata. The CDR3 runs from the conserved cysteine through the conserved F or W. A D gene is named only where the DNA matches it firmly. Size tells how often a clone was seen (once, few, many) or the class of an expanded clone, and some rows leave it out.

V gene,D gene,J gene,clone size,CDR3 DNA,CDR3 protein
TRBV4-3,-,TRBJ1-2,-,TGCGCCAGCAGCCAAGGAGGATTTGGCTACACCTTC,CASSQGGFGYTF
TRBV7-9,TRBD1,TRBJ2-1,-,TGTGCCAGCAGCAGAGGGACAGCCTTTAGTAGTAATGAGCAGTTCTTC,CASSRGTAFSSNEQFF
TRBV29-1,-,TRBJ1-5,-,TGCAGCGTTGCTTCTCAGGTAGATGAGCCCCAGCATTTT,CSVASQVDEPQHF
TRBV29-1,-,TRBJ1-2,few,TGCAGCGTTGGTGGCAGGGTGGATGGCTACACCTTC,CSVGGRVDGYTF
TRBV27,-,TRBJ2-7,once,TGTGCCAGCAGGAAATGGACTGAGGACCACGAGCAGTACTTC,CASRKWTEDHEQYF
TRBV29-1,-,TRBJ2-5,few,TGCGGGGTGGTCAGAGAGACCCAGTACTTC,CGVVRETQYF
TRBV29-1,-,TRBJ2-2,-,TGCAGCGTTGGGGGGGATTCCAACACCGGGGAGCTGTTTTTT,CSVGGDSNTGELFF
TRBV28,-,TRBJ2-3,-,TGTGCCAGCAGTTTACAAGCTACGGTCACAGATACGCAGTATTTT,CASSLQATVTDTQYF
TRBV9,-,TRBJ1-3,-,TGTGCCAGCAGCGTAGGCAGGGAAGCTGGAAACACCATATATTTT,CASSVGREAGNTIYF
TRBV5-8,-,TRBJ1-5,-,TGTGCCAGCAGCACTCAGGTAGAGGGACAGCCCCAGCATTTT,CASSTQVEGQPQHF
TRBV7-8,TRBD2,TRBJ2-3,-,TGTGCCAGCAGCACGGCAGCGGGGGGGAGCACAGATACGCAGTATTTT,CASSTAAGGSTDTQYF
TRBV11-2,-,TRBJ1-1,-,TGTGCCAGCAGCTTAGAGCCGGCGGGAGCTTTCTTT,CASSLEPAGAFF
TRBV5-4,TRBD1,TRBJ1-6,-,TGTGCCAGCAGGGGACAGAATAATTCACCCCTCCACTTT,CASRGQNNSPLHF
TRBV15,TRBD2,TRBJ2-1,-,TGTGCCACCAGCAGAGACGGGGGGAGATCTTACAATGAGCAGTTCTTC,CATSRDGGRSYNEQFF
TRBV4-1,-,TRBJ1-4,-,TGCGCCAGCAGCCAAGTGGTAAGCGAAAAACTGTTTTTT,CASSQVVSEKLFF
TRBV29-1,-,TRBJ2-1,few,TGCAGCGTTGGCCCGGGAAATTACAATGAGCAGTTCTTC,CSVGPGNYNEQFF
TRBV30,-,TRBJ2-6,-,TGTGCCTGGAGTGTGAGCAGGGCAGGGGCCAACGTCCTGACTTTC,CAWSVSRAGANVLTF